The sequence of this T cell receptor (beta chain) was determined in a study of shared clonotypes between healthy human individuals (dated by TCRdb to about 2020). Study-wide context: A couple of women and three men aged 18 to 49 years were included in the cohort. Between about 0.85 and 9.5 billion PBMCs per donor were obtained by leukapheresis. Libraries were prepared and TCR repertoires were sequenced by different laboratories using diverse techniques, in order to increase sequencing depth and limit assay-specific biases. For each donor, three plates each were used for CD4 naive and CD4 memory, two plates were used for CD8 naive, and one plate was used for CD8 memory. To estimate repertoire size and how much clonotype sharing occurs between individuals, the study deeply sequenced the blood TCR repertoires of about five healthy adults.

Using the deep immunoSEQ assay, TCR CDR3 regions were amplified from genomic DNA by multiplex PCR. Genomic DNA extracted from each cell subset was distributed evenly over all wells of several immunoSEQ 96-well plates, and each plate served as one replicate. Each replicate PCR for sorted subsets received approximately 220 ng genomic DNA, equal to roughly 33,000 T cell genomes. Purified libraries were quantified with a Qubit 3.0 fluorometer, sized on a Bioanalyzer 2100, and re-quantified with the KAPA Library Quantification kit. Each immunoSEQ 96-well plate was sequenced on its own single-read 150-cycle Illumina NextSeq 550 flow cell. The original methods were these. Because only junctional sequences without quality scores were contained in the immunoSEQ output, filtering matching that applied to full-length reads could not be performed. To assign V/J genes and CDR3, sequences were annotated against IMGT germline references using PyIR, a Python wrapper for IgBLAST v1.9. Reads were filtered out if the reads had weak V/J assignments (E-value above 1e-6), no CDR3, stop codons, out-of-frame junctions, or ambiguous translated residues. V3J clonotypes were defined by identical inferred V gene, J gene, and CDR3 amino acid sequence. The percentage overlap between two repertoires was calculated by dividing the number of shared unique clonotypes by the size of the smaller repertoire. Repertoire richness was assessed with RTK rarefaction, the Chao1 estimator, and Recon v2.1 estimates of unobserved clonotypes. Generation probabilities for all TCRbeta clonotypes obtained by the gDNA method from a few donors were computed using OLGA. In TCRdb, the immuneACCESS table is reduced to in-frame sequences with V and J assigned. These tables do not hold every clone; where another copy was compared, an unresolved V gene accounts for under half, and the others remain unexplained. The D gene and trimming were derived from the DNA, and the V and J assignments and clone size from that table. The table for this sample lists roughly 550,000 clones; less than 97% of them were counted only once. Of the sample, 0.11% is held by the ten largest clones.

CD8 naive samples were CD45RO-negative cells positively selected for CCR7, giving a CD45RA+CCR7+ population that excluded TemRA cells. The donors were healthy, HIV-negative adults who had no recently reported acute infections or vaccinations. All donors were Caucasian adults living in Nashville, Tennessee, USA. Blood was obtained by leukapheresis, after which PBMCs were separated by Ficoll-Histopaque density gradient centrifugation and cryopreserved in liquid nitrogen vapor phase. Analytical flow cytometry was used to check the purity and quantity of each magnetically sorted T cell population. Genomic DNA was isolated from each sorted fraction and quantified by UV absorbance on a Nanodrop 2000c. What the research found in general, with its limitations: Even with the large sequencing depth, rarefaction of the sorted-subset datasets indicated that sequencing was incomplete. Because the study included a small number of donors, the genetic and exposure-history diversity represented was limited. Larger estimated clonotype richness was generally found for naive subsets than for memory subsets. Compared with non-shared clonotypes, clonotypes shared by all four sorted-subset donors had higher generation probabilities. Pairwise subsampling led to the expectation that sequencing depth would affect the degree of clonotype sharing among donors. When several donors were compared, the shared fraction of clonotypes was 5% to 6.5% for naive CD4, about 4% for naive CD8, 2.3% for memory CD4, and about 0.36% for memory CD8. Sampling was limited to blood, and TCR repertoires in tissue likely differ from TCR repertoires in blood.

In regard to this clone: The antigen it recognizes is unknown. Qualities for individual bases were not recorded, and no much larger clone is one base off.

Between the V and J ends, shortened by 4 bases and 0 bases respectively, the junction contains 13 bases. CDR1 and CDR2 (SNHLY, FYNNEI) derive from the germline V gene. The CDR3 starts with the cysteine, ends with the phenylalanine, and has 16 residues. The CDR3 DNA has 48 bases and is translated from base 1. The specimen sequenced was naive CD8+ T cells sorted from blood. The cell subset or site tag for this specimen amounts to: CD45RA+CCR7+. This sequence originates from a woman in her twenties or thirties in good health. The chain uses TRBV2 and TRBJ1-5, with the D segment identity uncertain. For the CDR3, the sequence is CASSGAGFSSNQPQHF. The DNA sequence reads TGTGCCAGCAGTGGGGCCGGATTTTCTAGCAATCAGCCCCAGCATTTT.